The 13 T cell receptor beta chains below all came from one sample that was sequenced in a study of blood T cell repertoires in COVID-19. The repertoire was sequenced with immunoSEQ multiplex PCR; TCRdb's copy has only in-frame clones and lacks some. The sample lists approximately 150,000 clones, about 81% seen once, with about a tenth in the top ten. Sequencing input: peripheral blood. The receptors were gathered from a human donor in a cohort sampled during active COVID-19.

This chain links TRBV4-3 with TRBJ2-3, with 14 bases fitting TRBD2. The trim removed 1 base at V and 2 bases at J, leaving 14 bases unmatched. There are 21 residues in the CDR3. Germline loops: CDR1 LGHNA, CDR2 YSLEER. The CDR3 loop is CASSQAPRLAGGLRATDTQYF. DNA of the CDR3: TGCGCCAGCAGCCAAGCCCCCCGACTAGCGGGGGGGCTAAGGGCCACAGATACGCAGTATTTT.

This clone occurred once. The chain employs TRBV7-8 and TRBJ2-7; 11 bases line up with TRBD1. This CDR3 has 14 residues. Germline CDR1 reads SGHVS; CDR2 reads FQNEAQ. The trim removed 5 bases at V and 7 bases at J, leaving 7 bases unmatched. The CDR3 bases are TGTGCCAGCAGCCCCGGACAGGGGGCGGGTGAGCAGTACTTC. Its translation: CASSPGQGAGEQYF.

The chain joins TRBV19 to TRBJ2-1; 8 nucleotides line up with TRBD1. Germline V gene data show CDR1 as LNHDA and CDR2 as SQIVND (reference sequence). The CDR3 runs to 14 residues. Unmatched junction bases numbered 10, after V lost 0 bases and J lost 15 bases. The CDR3 DNA sequence: TGTGCCAGTAGTATAGAGGGGCGGACAGGGACGGCGTTCTTC. This sequence encodes CASSIEGRTGTAFF. Drawing the rest from reference TRBV19 and TRBJ2-1, the complete variable domain is DGGITQSPKYLFRKEGQNVTLSCEQNLNHDAMYWYRQDPGQGLRLIYYSQIVNDFQKGDIAEGYSVSREKKESFPLTVTSAQKNPTAFYLCASSIEGRTGTAFFGPGTRLTVL.

This rearrangement joins TRBV12-3 or TRBV12-4 to TRBJ2-7, with D maybe TRBD2 (6 bases). The CDR3 is 13 amino acids. V lost 7 bases to trimming and J lost 2 bases, with 12 bases between them. CDR3 sequence reads: CASTRSGTYEQYF. Written as DNA, the CDR3 is TGTGCCAGCACCCGTAGCGGAACCTACGAGCAGTACTTC.

This sequence joins TRBV18 and TRBJ1-3, with D perhaps matching TRBD1 (5 bases). This CDR3 has 16 amino acids. Germline lookup yields CDR1 KGHSH and CDR2 LQKENI. V gave up 0 bases and J gave up 3 bases, with 12 bases separating them. CDR3 sequence reads: CASSPPARVYGNTIYF. The CDR3 DNA reads TGTGCCAGCTCACCACCTGCCAGGGTGTATGGAAACACCATATATTTT.

The gene calls are TRBV10-1 and TRBJ2-7, with a weak D call TRBD2 (7 bases). The CDR3 has 16 residues. Germline V gene lookup returns CDR1 WNHNN and CDR2 SYGVQD (reference sequence). The germline V and J ends were trimmed by 2 bases and 4 bases, with 18 bases remaining between them. The CDR3 here is CASSEGPVAGAYEQYF. The CDR3 coding sequence is TGCGCCAGCAGTGAGGGTCCGGTGGCGGGGGCATACGAGCAGTACTTC.

The chain couples TRBV5-5 to TRBJ2-5; 8 bases align to TRBD1. The germline CDR1 and CDR2 sequences are SGHKS and YYEKEE (reference sequence). The CDR3 has 16 residues. The ends lost 0 bases at V and 4 bases at J; junction bases unmatched: 8. CDR3 sequence: CASSLARTGMGETQYF. Here the CDR3 DNA reads TGTGCCAGCAGCTTGGCTAGGACAGGGATGGGAGAGACCCAGTACTTC. Filled out from reference TRBV5-5 and TRBJ2-5, the complete variable domain reads DAGVTQSPTHLIKTRGQQVTLRCSPISGHKSVSWYQQVLGQGPQFIFQYYEKEERGRGNFPDRFSARQFPNYSSELNVNALLLGDSALYLCASSLARTGMGETQYFGPGTRLLVL.

The CDR3 nucleotides are TGTGCCAGCTTGGACAGCACTGACTACGAGCAGTACTTC. Its translation is CASLDSTDYEQYF. The chain uses TRBV6-5 and TRBJ2-7; TRBD1 might be the D (6 bases). The CDR3 is 13 amino acids. Germline V gene lookup returns CDR1 MNHEY and CDR2 SVGAGI. V was trimmed by 8 bases and J by 3 bases, leaving 14 bases between them.

This chain connects TRBV27 to TRBJ2-1; D may be TRBD2 (5 bases). Germline loops: CDR1 MNHEY, CDR2 SMNVEV (reference sequence). Trimming pared 5 bases from V and 2 bases from J, leaving 10 bases between. The CDR3 is 14 amino acids. The chain's CDR3 is CASSAGGPYNEQFF. In DNA, the CDR3 is TGTGCCAGCAGTGCCGGAGGCCCCTACAATGAGCAGTTCTTC.

This clone appeared a few times. The chain links TRBV6-2 or TRBV6-3 to TRBJ1-5, with a tentative D call TRBD1 (5 bases). V was clipped by 0 bases and J by 4 bases, with 13 bases between them. The germline gives CDR1 MNHEY, CDR2 SVGEGT. The CDR3 sequence is 16 residues long. The CDR3 protein is CASSYSKGSGNQPQHF. The CDR3 DNA sequence: TGTGCCAGCAGTTACTCGAAGGGGTCTGGGAATCAGCCCCAGCATTTT.

This clone appeared a few times. This chain connects TRBV7-2 to TRBJ1-2, with 7 bases that match TRBD1. The CDR3 sequence is 14 residues long. J gave up 8 bases and V 5 bases, and 11 bases lay outside the gene matches. CDR1 is SGHTA, CDR2 FQGNSA, per germline. The CDR3 here is CASSLSGQFGGYTF. Written as DNA, the CDR3 is TGTGCCAGCAGCCTCTCGGGACAGTTCGGAGGCTACACCTTC.

The rearrangement links TRBV6-5 to TRBJ2-3, with 9 bases aligning to TRBD2. Unmatched junction bases numbered 9, after V lost 8 bases and J lost 6 bases. This CDR3 comprises 14 residues. Germline V gene data show CDR1 as MNHEY and CDR2 as SVGAGI. The CDR3 sequence: CASPGLASGDTQYF. CDR3 nucleotide sequence: TGTGCCAGCCCGGGACTAGCCTCCGGGGATACGCAGTATTTT.

The chain is built from TRBV27 and TRBJ2-6; the match to TRBD1 covers 7 bases. The J segment lost 1 base and the V segment lost 2 bases, leaving 8 bases of the junction unmatched. The CDR3 runs to 18 residues. Per germline, CDR1 MNHEY and CDR2 SMNVEV (reference sequence). CDR3 bases: TGTGCCAGCAGTTTAACAGGGGTTGGATTTTCTGGGGCCAACGTCCTGACTTTC. Residues: CASSLTGVGFSGANVLTF.